This T cell receptor (beta chain) was sequenced for a study of cytomegalovirus exposure and HLA in healthy donors (dated by TCRdb to about 2017). Context from the whole study: An earlier analysis of roughly 500 of the donors reported more than 250 Gb of sequence data and about 100 million unique TCR beta sequences from around 200 million T cells. Among about 360 genotyped donors of the cohort, an average of approximately 230,000 unique TCR beta nucleotide sequences were sequenced per donor, about a sixth of them non-productive. Typing coverage differed by locus: A, B, C, DRB1 and DQB1 were typed in about 620-640 donors, DQA1 in around 500, DPA1 in some 570, and DPB1 in roughly 450. In a later genetic analysis, genome-wide SNP genotypes for about three fifths of the 666 donors were used, and that subset was treated as a discovery cohort. An early release that covered fewer than 750 HLA-typed donors contained approximately 300 gigabases of sequencing data and tens of millions of unique TCR sequences. The study aimed to test whether cataloging public T cell receptors could reveal signatures of past pathogen exposure. Rather than using new phenotypic data, the later analysis identified candidate immune exposures from TCR beta sequences and from how often those sequences occurred across donors. Donor age, sex, ethnicity and CMV serostatus were compiled alongside the repertoire data. Of the roughly 400 genotyped donors, 65% to 90% were placed in the genetic ancestry cluster associated with self-reported Caucasian donors. A later analysis re-examined previously published TCR beta repertoires from more than 550 donors and added high-resolution HLA genotyping to investigate patterns of TCR occurrence. Both class I and class II loci were covered by HLA typing, at four-digit resolution. Four to six DR-DQ haplotypes were handled as single units for association and clustering, since linkage in the cohort was strong. Along with the approximately 650-subject first cohort, a separate validation cohort of over a hundred different subjects was used. To decide whether each TCR beta V gene segment behaved as functional or pseudogenic, an earlier analysis of over 500 of the donors relied on high-throughput TCR beta sequencing. The study combined high-throughput TCR immunosequencing, statistical association of individual TCRs with disease status, and machine learning to predict cytomegalovirus infection status. All discovery cohort repertoires had been generated on a single sequencing platform. The study profiled the T cell repertoires of under 850 subjects by immunosequencing and related them to cytomegalovirus serostatus.

The cohort was made up of 666 healthy bone marrow donors. All cohort members were sampled while nominally healthy, although unrecorded immune exposures were likely present. The donor was CMV seropositive and belonged to the group of about 290 seropositive cohort members. Every donor gave a peripheral blood sample, and the peripheral blood mononuclear cells from that sample were used for TCR beta sequencing. Genomic DNA was extracted from the blood cell samples with the Qiagen DNeasy Blood Extraction Kit. General findings and caveats noted by the study authors: In a later analysis, several top co-occurrence clusters were reported to appear linked to parvovirus B19, influenza, CMV and Epstein-Barr virus. A cluster of highly shared sequence variants was judged likely to represent a technical artifact of the sequencing pipeline. About 15 rarely observed V segments, including chromosome 9 orphons, were excluded from the earlier analysis of just under 600 of the donors because counts were too low. Because some donors lacked HLA typing at each locus, the association tests relied only on the typed subset. Only TCR beta chains were sequenced in this cohort, and the absence of alpha or paired-chain data limited detectable features. While some public TCRs were present in many individuals, most TCR sequences turned up only very rarely across donors. It was suggested by the authors that the approach could potentially be generalized to other disease states and immunological phenotypes. A further reported finding was that TCR beta sequences accurately predicted the HLA-A and HLA-B alleles for most subjects in the first cohort. Sequencing depth was assumed to be roughly uniform across donors in the presence/absence analyses, though that assumption may not hold. V-gene and J-gene trimming of TCR beta chains was associated with a missense DCLRE1C variant in a later genetic analysis, and the association was replicated in an independent cohort. In a later analysis, HLA-associated TCR beta chains showed more clonal expansion and lower generation probabilities than non-associated chains that were equally common. Immune exposure information for the cohort was limited to CMV serostatus. Correlated functional status among segregating V segments might be attributable to linkage disequilibrium, but an unknown experimental factor could not be ruled out. Most CMV-associated TCR beta chains appeared to be HLA-restricted in a later analysis, and the HLA associations seemed to be driven largely by CMV exposure. In a later genetic analysis, fewer N-insertions in productive TCRs were reported among donors in an Asian-associated ancestry cluster than the 666-donor mean. The 87-base-pair reads could not distinguish some IMGT-functional V segments, including TRBV6-2 and TRBV6-3, so those segments were excluded. The study listed over 150 TCR beta chains as associated with cytomegalovirus. Three of the identified cytomegalovirus-associated TCR beta chains were confirmed in vitro to be specific for cytomegalovirus antigens. In a later analysis, TCR association rates were found to vary across HLA loci, with the most associated TCRs seen for DRB1 alleles and the fewest for HLA-C alleles. Broadly in line with IMGT annotations, most TCR beta V segments showed up in productive rearrangements about 87% or about 30% of the time in an earlier analysis of about 500 of the donors. In both the original and validation cohorts, the classifier was reported to diagnose cytomegalovirus status with high specificity and sensitivity. Strong co-occurrence of HLA alleles, especially DR and DQ, made assigning TCR associations to individual alleles difficult. Specific HLA alleles were associated with roughly 16,000 TCR beta sequences at a false discovery rate of 0.05 in a later analysis.

With respect to this clone: Which antigen it targets is not known. No qualities accompany the bases; no much larger clone lies one base away.

Library preparation was by the immunoSEQ multiplex PCR assay. For the multiplex PCR, a mixture combining 60 forward primers for TCR Vbeta segments and 13 reverse primers for TCR Jbeta segments was used. The CDR3 region of rearranged TCR beta genes was amplified from genomic DNA by a multiplex PCR assay. The Illumina HiSeq System was used to sequence the amplified TCR beta libraries as 87-base-pair reads. The source study handled its data this way. Across the roughly 700 repertoires, a later analysis counted 80 million or so unique TCR beta chains, roughly 11 million of which were shared by at least two donors. A nearest-neighbor algorithm error-corrected the raw reads and collapsed the reads into unique sequences, merging closely related sequences to remove PCR and sequencing errors. V, D and J gene segments were assigned by aligning CDR3 sequences to IMGT reference sequences. For a sequence to be retained, at least a six-nucleotide match to both a V gene segment and a J gene segment was required. A rearrangement was called productive if the CDR3 had no stop codons and remained in frame with V and J, and every other rearrangement was called non-productive. Following IMGT convention, CDR3 was defined as the stretch from the second conserved V-encoded cysteine to the conserved J-encoded phenylalanine. Sequences without an unambiguous match to a single V gene segment were excluded from the earlier analysis of almost 600 of the donors. An earlier analysis of 587 of the donors called V segments functional above 56.7% productive rearrangements and segregating when the between-donor standard deviation exceeded 5%. A statistical classification framework was built to diagnose cytomegalovirus status from the catalog of TCR beta chain sequences. In a later analysis, TCR nucleotide sequences were compared against IMGT/GENE-DB human TR gene sequences so that V and J genes could be assigned. A later analysis assigned CDR3 sequences and most-parsimonious VDJ recombination scenarios with the TCRdist pipeline. In a later analysis, each TCR beta chain was defined by its CDR3 amino acid sequence together with its V-gene family, and reads without a unique V-gene family were excluded. In a later analysis, 550 to 650 highly shared, low-generation-probability nucleotide sequences were removed to address suspected cross-contamination and a sequencing artifact. In a later analysis, a clonal expansion index for each public chain was calculated from normalized within-repertoire ranks of inferred template counts. A later analysis computed generation probabilities with a VDJ recombination model fitted to out-of-frame rearrangements, and checked the results against IGoR. Hypergeometric tests were used in a later analysis to score TCR-TCR, TCR-HLA and TCR-CMV co-occurrence, with a repertoire-size bias correction applied to the TCR pairs. To estimate false discovery rates, a later analysis permuted the HLA or CMV assignments 20 times. In a later analysis, co-occurring TCRs were grouped using DBSCAN, and TCRdist sequence similarity was added for clustering within HLA-allele-positive subsets. Co-occurrence clustering excluded repertoires with fewer than 30,000 or more than 120,000 public chains, plus five with anomalous nucleotide sharing. As stored in TCRdb, this immuneACCESS dataset retains in-frame rearrangements with V and J assigned. A fraction of the clones does not appear; measured against another copy, unresolved V genes explain less than half of the discrepancy, and the remainder lacks a known reason. Clone size and V and J calls were adopted from that table, with D and trimming inferred from the DNA. The sample records some 70,000 clones, roughly 80% of which are singletons. 5% of the sample is held by the ten biggest clonotypes.

The germline ends are 18 bases apart after V is trimmed by 5 bases and J by 5 bases. The CDR3 contains 15 residues, cysteine and phenylalanine counted. Only the CDR3 DNA is retained, 45 bases long and in frame from the first base. The CDR1 and CDR2 encoded by the germline V gene are MDHEN and SYDVKM. The material sequenced was PBMCs. The TCR was taken from a male donor in good health and CMV-seropositive. The sequence joins TRBV28 to TRBJ2-5, and possibly TRBD1, on 8 matching bases. The DNA is as follows: TGTGCCAGCAGTACCAACGACAGGGGAGGGGAGACCCAGTACTTC. The resulting protein is CASSTNDRGGETQYF.